Below are 23 T cell receptor beta chains sequenced from a single sample in a study of regulatory T cells in long-lasting Graves disease. Relying on iRepertoire HTBI primers and Arm-PCR of CDR3 regions, the team built TCR beta libraries. TCRdb re-called the multiplex PCR reads through MiXCR, storing one row per CDR3 protein. Of roughly 520,000 distinct CDR3 sequences detected, around 12% appear once; the ten largest clones hold 8% to 10%. Time point in this sample: newly diagnosed GD, antithyroid drugs for less than 3 months. Making the TCR library involved RNA that had been extracted from PBMCs. These data are also associated with another study on T cells in Graves' hyperthyroidism and ophthalmopathy.

This specimen consisted of peripheral blood mononuclear cells (PBMCs), obtained at new diagnosis, from a patient treated with antithyroid drugs. The source is a woman aged 25 to 45 with Graves disease.

This clonotype was found many times. The genes are TRBV11-3 and TRBJ1-5; D is perhaps TRBD1 (6 bases). V lost 1 base to trimming and J lost 0 bases, with 22 bases between them. The CDR3 covers 20 residues. CDR1 and CDR2 from the germline V gene are SGHNT and YENEEA. CDR3 residues: CASSLGPLLGTTYSNQPQHF. The CDR3 DNA reads as TGTGCCAGCAGCTTAGGGCCCCTACTAGGGACAACATATAGCAATCAGCCCCAGCATTTT.

The rearrangement links TRBV2 to TRBJ2-5; TRBD1 agrees at 10 bases. The V and J ends lost 4 bases and 5 bases, in that order; junction bases with no gene match: 4. From germline, CDR1 is SNHLY and CDR2 FYNNEI. The CDR3 runs to 14 residues. The DNA of the CDR3 is TGTGCCAGCAGTGTTGGGACAGGGGTGGAGACCCAGTACTTC. Translated, it gives CASSVGTGVETQYF.

This clonotype was detected many times. The V gene is TRBV6-1, the J gene TRBJ1-5; 11 nucleotides align to TRBD1. The CDR3 runs 15 residues. Germline CDR1 MNHNS, CDR2 SASEGT. V was clipped by 5 bases and J by 4 bases; unmatched bases: 4. In DNA, the CDR3 is TGTGCCAGCAGTCGGGGGACAGGGGGTAATCAGCCCCAGCATTTT. Protein product: CASSRGTGGNQPQHF.

This clonotype showed up just a few times. This sequence joins TRBV15 and TRBJ2-7, with 9 bases matching TRBD1. Germline values: CDR1 LNHNV, CDR2 YYDKDF (reference sequence). This CDR3 contains 15 residues. Trimming removed 1 base from V and 4 bases from J; junction bases left unmatched: 5. CDR3 loop: CATSRGQGEVYEQYF. CDR3 nucleotide sequence: TGTGCCACCAGCAGAGGACAGGGGGAGGTTTACGAGCAGTACTTC.

The chain couples TRBV14 to TRBJ1-1; D unclear. This CDR3 has 17 residues. Germline CDR1 is SGHDN and CDR2 is FVKESK. The ends were cut back, 1 base at V and 3 bases at J, with 18 bases in the middle. CDR3 nucleotide sequence: TGTGCCAGCAGCCAAGGCATTGTGTACGGGGTTCACACTGAAGCTTTCTTT. It is translated as CASSQGIVYGVHTEAFF.

This clonotype was seen ten or more times. The rearrangement joins TRBV13 to TRBJ1-1; D perhaps matches TRBD1 (5 bases). Trimming removed 7 bases at V and 0 bases at J, with 12 bases between. Germline V gene sequence: CDR1 PRHDT, CDR2 FYEKMQ (reference sequence). CDR3 length: 14 amino acids. In DNA form, the CDR3 reads TGTGCCAGCACCCAGGGTCCGATGAACACTGAAGCTTTCTTT. This sequence encodes CASTQGPMNTEAFF.

Ten or more counts support this clonotype. The V gene is TRBV15, the J gene TRBJ2-2; D gene uncertain. The CDR3 covers 14 residues. V lost 1 base, J lost 1 base, and 4 bases lay in between. Germline V gives CDR1 LNHNV, CDR2 YYDKDF (reference sequence). The CDR3 coding sequence is TGTGCCACCAGCAGAGTGATGAACACCGGGGAGCTGTTTTTT. Protein: CATSRVMNTGELFF.

At least ten counts were recorded for this clonotype. V is TRBV27 and J is TRBJ1-1, with 7 positions matching TRBD1. CDR1 is MNHEY and CDR2 is SMNVEV in the germline V gene (reference sequence). Trimming at V came to 2 bases and at J to 0 bases, leaving 3 bases not matched to a gene. This CDR3 has 15 amino acids. CDR3 in DNA: TGTGCCAGCAGTTTAGAGGGGGCTATGAACACTGAAGCTTTCTTT. It specifies CASSLEGAMNTEAFF.

CDR3 sequence (DNA): TGTGCCAGCAGCGCGGACAGCCAAGATTCACCCCTCCACTTT. Its protein product is CASSADSQDSPLHF. The chain employs TRBV9 and TRBJ1-6, with a weak D call TRBD1 (6 bases). Trimming removed 3 bases at V and 8 bases at J, with 12 bases between. This CDR3 spans 14 amino acids. CDR1 SGDLS and CDR2 YYNGEE come from the germline V gene.

This clonotype was picked up many times. The chain links TRBV6-5 to TRBJ1-1, with D possibly being TRBD1 (6 bases). V lost 4 bases and J lost 0, with 12 bases in between. CDR3 length: 15 amino acids. Germline V CDR1 and CDR2: MNHEY, SVGAGI. This CDR3 reads CASSFGGGMNTEAFF. In nucleotides, the CDR3 is TGTGCCAGCAGTTTTGGGGGGGGCATGAACACTGAAGCTTTCTTT.

This clonotype was seen ten or more times. One junction end disagrees with the germline gene, perhaps due to a read error. The V call is TRBV2, the J call TRBJ2-1; D unresolved. The germline gives CDR1 SNHLY, CDR2 FYNNEI. The CDR3 length is 13 residues. CDR3 in DNA: TGTGCCAGCAGTGAAGCGCGGTACAGTGAGCAGTTCTTC. This encodes CASSEARYSEQFF.

V gene TRBV11-3 combines with J gene TRBJ2-1; 12 bases agree with TRBD2. This CDR3 comprises 15 residues. The germline gives CDR1 SGHNT, CDR2 YENEEA. V lost 3 bases to trimming and J lost 7 bases; unmatched junction nucleotides: 4. The CDR3: CASSFQGLAGNEQFF. In DNA, the CDR3 is TGTGCCAGCAGCTTCCAAGGACTAGCGGGAAATGAGCAGTTCTTC. The variable domain in full, with the rest retrieved from reference TRBV11-3 and TRBJ2-1, is EAGVVQSPRYKIIEKKQPVAFWCNPISGHNTLYWYLQNLGQGPELLIRYENEEAVDDSQLPKDRFSAERLKGVDSTLKIQPAELGDSAVYLCASSFQGLAGNEQFFGPGTRLTVL.

The table lists this clonotype with many counts. This chain links TRBV3-1 with TRBJ1-3; D is undetermined. V was trimmed by 4 bases and J by 4 bases, leaving 5 bases between them. This CDR3 region has 12 residues. Germline loops: CDR1 LGHDT, CDR2 YNNKEL (reference sequence). The CDR3 region has the DNA TGTGCCAGCAGCCCGGAAGGAAACACCATATATTTT. Translated: CASSPEGNTIYF.

This clonotype was counted ten times or more. The chain is built from TRBV10-3 and TRBJ2-1; 7 bases align to TRBD1. V trimming: 5 bases; J trimming: 2 bases; junction bases outside the gene matches: 3. Germline V gene sequence: CDR1 ENHRY, CDR2 SYGVKD. The CDR3 length is 14 residues. CDR3 amino acids: CAISKGATYNEQFF. The CDR3 DNA reads TGTGCCATCAGTAAGGGGGCAACCTACAATGAGCAGTTCTTC.

The CDR3 reads CASSPGLLMNQKLNIQYF. Here the CDR3 DNA reads TGTGCCAGCAGCCCGGGCCTACTGATGAACCAAAAACTAAACATTCAGTACTTC. The chain joins TRBV13 to TRBJ2-4; D remains unclear. CDR3 length: 18 amino acids. Per germline, CDR1 PRHDT and CDR2 FYEKMQ (reference sequence). V was pared by 5 bases and J by 6 bases, with 26 bases between.

This clonotype was counted between two and nine times. This chain uses TRBV6-1 with TRBJ2-7, with a weak D call TRBD1 (6 bases). Trimming cost V 8 bases and J 7 bases, with 15 bases left between them. Germline assignment: CDR1 MNHNS and CDR2 SASEGT. The CDR3 extends over 12 amino acids. The CDR3 sequence: CASRDTRGEQYF. CDR3 nucleotides: TGTGCCAGCCGGGACACCAGGGGAGAGCAGTACTTC.

The V call is TRBV5-4, the J call TRBJ2-7; D may be TRBD2 (6 bases). The CDR3 totals 13 residues. V dropped 1 base and J dropped 6 bases, with 11 bases sitting between them. The germline V gene encodes CDR1 SGHNT and CDR2 YYREEE (reference sequence). This chain's CDR3 is CASSLPGALEQYF. CDR3 nucleotide sequence: TGTGCCAGCAGCTTGCCGGGAGCCCTCGAGCAGTACTTC.

This clonotype was seen many times. The chain joins TRBV6-5 to TRBJ1-5, with no clear D. The germline V gene encodes CDR1 MNHEY and CDR2 SVGAGI. V lost 3 bases to trimming and J lost 0 bases, with 21 bases between them. The CDR3 spans 19 residues. Here the CDR3 reads CASSYKGSLPRYSNQPQHF. The CDR3, as DNA: TGTGCCAGCAGTTATAAGGGCAGTTTGCCCCGATATAGCAATCAGCCCCAGCATTTT.

In this sample, this clonotype turned up many times. The chain is built from TRBV12-3 or TRBV12-4 and TRBJ1-5; D is perhaps TRBD1 (5 bases). This CDR3 region has 13 residues. V gave up 5 bases and J gave up 10 bases, with 15 bases separating them. The CDR3 DNA reads TGTGCCAGCAGTCCCCCGGGGGAAAATCCCCAGCATTTT. Translated: CASSPPGENPQHF.

This clonotype has a count of ten or more. The chain combines TRBV29-1 with TRBJ2-5, with D maybe TRBD1 (8 bases). This CDR3 contains 13 residues. Germline V lookup: CDR1 SQVTM, CDR2 ANQGSEA. The germline V and J ends were trimmed by 4 bases and 7 bases, with 16 bases remaining between them. CDR3 protein: CSVVGTGGGTQYF. The CDR3 DNA reads as TGCAGCGTTGTTGGTACAGGGGGGGGGACCCAGTACTTC.

There are many counts of this clonotype. The CDR3, as DNA: TGTGCCAGCAGTTGGGCGCGGGGACCCTACGAGCAGTACTTC. Protein: CASSWARGPYEQYF. The V call is TRBV27, the J call TRBJ2-7; perhaps TRBD2 as D (6 bases). Germline CDR1 reads MNHEY; CDR2 reads SMNVEV (reference sequence). This CDR3 has 14 amino acids. Trimming removed 4 bases at V and 2 bases at J, with 12 bases between.

The genes are TRBV3-1 and TRBJ1-2; 8 bases are a match to TRBD1. Germline loops: CDR1 LGHDT, CDR2 YNNKEL (reference sequence). CDR3 length: 14 amino acids. With 2 bases clipped from V and 8 bases from J, the junction kept 7 bases outside the gene matches. The CDR3 region is CASSQMTQGAGYTF. CDR3 nucleotides: TGTGCCAGCAGCCAAATGACCCAGGGGGCGGGCTACACCTTC.

This clonotype showed up many times. V usage is TRBV12-3 or TRBV12-4 and J usage is TRBJ1-4; tentative D call: TRBD1 (5 bases). Trimming cost V 4 bases and J 6 bases, with 9 bases left between them. This CDR3 has 13 residues. CDR3 nucleotides: TGTGCCAGCAGTTGGGGGGGGGATGAAAAACTGTTTTTT. Its translation: CASSWGGDEKLFF.